These 13 T cell receptor beta chains originate from one sample sequenced in a study of blood T cell repertoires in COVID-19. Profiled with immunoSEQ multiplex PCR; TCRdb holds only in-frame clones, not every one. This table holds some 62,000 clones, roughly three quarters found once. Material: peripheral blood. The receptors come from an elderly woman with active or convalescent COVID-19.

The V and J genes are TRBV5-1 and TRBJ1-6; D unresolved. From germline, CDR1 is SGHRS and CDR2 YFSETQ. CDR3 length: 16 amino acids. V shed 0 bases and J shed 4 bases, with 11 bases lying between them. Written as DNA, the CDR3 is TGCGCCAGCAGCTTGGACCCGGGAAATTATAATTCACCCCTCCACTTT. Amino acid sequence: CASSLDPGNYNSPLHF.

The J gene is TRBJ1-2, the V gene TRBV7-8; TRBD1 is a possible D gene (5 bases). From germline, CDR1 is SGHVS and CDR2 FQNEAQ. The CDR3 totals 16 residues. V lost 1 base and J 0 bases, leaving 12 bases between the germline ends. The CDR3, as DNA: TGTGCCAGCAGCTTAGTGGCAGGGCCGACTAACTATGGCTACACCTTC. Amino acids: CASSLVAGPTNYGYTF.

This clone was detected once. The chain has TRBV5-1 and TRBJ1-1; 9 bases line up with TRBD1. The J segment lost 3 bases and the V segment lost 4 bases, leaving 7 bases of the junction unmatched. Germline CDR1 SGHRS, CDR2 YFSETQ. This CDR3 has 15 residues. The CDR3 bases are TGCGCCAGCAGCGCCCGACAGGGGGAGGACACTGAAGCTTTCTTT. Residues: CASSARQGEDTEAFF.

The rearrangement uses TRBV2 and TRBJ1-2, with 8 bases lining up with TRBD1. J gave up 2 bases and V 6 bases, and 5 bases lay outside the gene matches. Germline CDR1 and CDR2: SNHLY and FYNNEI. The CDR3 spans 14 residues. The CDR3 DNA reads as TGTGCCAGCAGACCAGGACAGGGAAACTATGGCTACACCTTC. This translates into CASRPGQGNYGYTF.

The rearrangement links TRBV5-1 to TRBJ1-1; D is uncertain. V shed 2 bases and J shed 3 bases, with 8 bases lying between them. Germline V gene lookup returns CDR1 SGHRS and CDR2 YFSETQ. This CDR3 has 13 residues. Here the CDR3 DNA reads TGCGCCAGCAGCTTTCGTACAGACACTGAAGCTTTCTTT. Translated, it gives CASSFRTDTEAFF. Full variable domain (missing parts from reference TRBV5-1 and TRBJ1-1): KAGVTQTPRYLIKTRGQQVTLSCSPISGHRSVSWYQQTPGQGLQFLFEYFSETQRNKGNFPGRFSGRQFSNSRSEMNVSTLELGDSALYLCASSFRTDTEAFFGQGTRLTVV.

The gene calls are TRBV4-1 and TRBJ1-2, with D tentatively TRBD1 (5 bases). V lost 1 base and J 5 bases, leaving 11 bases between the germline ends. From germline, CDR1 is MGHRA and CDR2 YSYEKL. CDR3 length equals 14 residues. The CDR3 DNA is TGCGCCAGCAGCCAAGTGGGGGGTTTTTATGGCTACACCTTC. It translates to CASSQVGGFYGYTF.

The gene calls are TRBV29-1 and TRBJ1-1, with TRBD1 identical over 7 bases. J was trimmed by 5 bases and V by 4 bases; bases with no gene match: 7. The CDR3 consists of 13 residues. CDR1 and CDR2 (germline): SQVTM, ANQGSEA. CDR3 DNA: TGCAGCGTTGCACAGGGGATGGGGACTGAAGCTTTCTTT. It encodes CSVAQGMGTEAFF.

This chain links TRBV20-1 with TRBJ1-6; 7 bases agree with TRBD1. The germline V gene has CDR1 DFQATT and CDR2 SNEGSKA (reference sequence). The CDR3 loop spans 14 amino acids. Trimming cost V 3 bases and J 10 bases; bases outside gene matches: 9. CDR3 region: CSASTQGVGSPLHF. Written as DNA, the CDR3 is TGCAGTGCTAGTACGCAGGGGGTAGGATCACCCCTCCACTTT.

This chain links TRBV2 with TRBJ1-2; possible D gene TRBD1, 6 bases. The CDR3 length is 13 residues. V was clipped by 9 bases and J by 8 bases, with 19 bases between them. The V gene's germline CDR1 is SNHLY and CDR2 FYNNEI. CDR3 in DNA: TGTGCCAGTAAGGGGGACGCAGCATCAGGCTACACCTTC. Protein product: CASKGDAASGYTF.

The V call is TRBV7-2, the J call TRBJ2-2; D is uncertain. The germline gives CDR1 SGHTA, CDR2 FQGNSA. This CDR3 spans 18 amino acids. V lost 3 bases and J 0 bases, leaving 17 bases between the germline ends. This CDR3 reads CASSLFPPWAANTGELFF. The CDR3 region has the DNA TGTGCCAGCAGCTTGTTCCCCCCCTGGGCAGCGAACACCGGGGAGCTGTTTTTT.

The chain employs TRBV27 and TRBJ2-1, with TRBD2 matching over 13 bases. V lost 7 bases and J lost 9; bases outside the gene matches: 6. In germline, CDR1 is MNHEY, CDR2 SMNVEV (reference sequence). This CDR3 has 14 amino acids. The CDR3 region has the DNA TGTGCCAGCAAAACTAGCGGGGGGGCCGGTGAGCAGTTCTTC. Its translation is CASKTSGGAGEQFF.

This chain joins TRBV6-6 and TRBJ1-5; D unresolved. The germline V and J ends were trimmed by 5 bases and 3 bases, with 11 bases remaining between them. The CDR3 runs to 14 residues. Germline CDR1 and CDR2: MNHNY and SVGAGI (reference sequence). The CDR3: CASSGRGINQPQHF. The CDR3 DNA follows: TGTGCCAGCAGTGGCCGAGGAATCAATCAGCCCCAGCATTTT.

The J gene is TRBJ2-1, the V gene TRBV19; D might be TRBD2 (6 bases). The CDR3 extends over 16 amino acids. V was cut by 3 bases and J by 9 bases, with 21 bases left in between. Germline values: CDR1 LNHDA, CDR2 SQIVND (reference sequence). The CDR3 loop is CASSILLGLAPTEQFF. Here the CDR3 DNA reads TGTGCCAGTAGTATCCTCTTGGGACTCGCCCCCACTGAGCAGTTCTTC.